One sample yielded the 2 T cell receptor beta chains listed below, sequenced in a study of OX40 agonist ivuxolimab in advanced cancers. Libraries were prepared by immunoSEQ multiplex PCR; TCRdb keeps only in-frame clonotypes and omits some of them. The data hold roughly 56,000 clones, with approximately 84% observed a single time. The sequencing here drew on CD4+ or CD8+ T cells sorted from blood, taken in a trial of the OX40 agonist ivuxolimab. These receptors came from an adult with an advanced solid tumor such as melanoma, head and neck, liver or kidney cancer.

This sequence joins TRBV28 and TRBJ2-1; 9 nucleotides match TRBD2. This CDR3 has 14 residues. In germline, CDR1 is MDHEN, CDR2 SYDVKM. V shed 5 bases, J shed 6 bases, and the junction held 5 bases outside the gene matches. This chain's CDR3 is CASSHSGSINEQFF. CDR3 nucleotides: TGTGCCAGCAGTCATAGCGGGAGTATCAATGAGCAGTTCTTC.

There are a few counts of this clone. V gene TRBV15 combines with J gene TRBJ2-1, with D possibly being TRBD1 or TRBD2 (5 bases each). The germline CDR1 and CDR2 sequences are LNHNV and YYDKDF (reference sequence). V lost 1 base and J lost 7, with 20 bases in between. CDR3 length: 17 residues. Here the CDR3 reads CATSRVTRDLLGNEQFF. The CDR3 DNA sequence: TGTGCCACCAGCAGAGTAACCCGGGACCTCCTAGGGAATGAGCAGTTCTTC.